This is a list of T cell receptor beta chains from one sample in a study of blood T cells in healthy people across ages. TCRdb independently ran MiXCR on the 5' RACE reads; one entry per CDR3 protein. The sample comprises 600,000 to 1,000,000 distinct CDR3 sequences, approximately 25% of which are singletons, and under 4.5% rests with the top ten. In addition, the sample was reused for a study of T cells of mothers and their children.

Sequenced input: blood. Every receptor here comes from a boy under 18 in good health. Both conserved end residues are part of each CDR3. Each record gives: CDR3 protein, CDR3 DNA, CDR3 length, V gene, J gene, clone size, D gene. The D gene is left open where the match is weak. Part of the rows lack a size; the others show once, few, many or a class for expanded clones.

cdr3_aa: CASSTGDSSTDTQYF
cdr3_nt: TGTGCCAGCAGTACCGGGGACAGCAGCACAGATACGCAGTATTTT
cdr3_length: 15
v_call: TRBV12-3/TRBV12-4
j_call: TRBJ2-3
clone_size: NA
d_call: TRBD1

cdr3_aa: CASSPTFGQIYEQYF
cdr3_nt: TGTGCCAGCAGCCCGACCTTCGGACAGATCTACGAGCAGTACTTC
cdr3_length: 15
v_call: TRBV27
j_call: TRBJ2-7
clone_size: NA
d_call: NA

cdr3_aa: CSATGGPGETQYF
cdr3_nt: TGCAGTGCTACAGGGGGGCCAGGGGAGACCCAGTACTTC
cdr3_length: 13
v_call: TRBV20-1
j_call: TRBJ2-5
clone_size: NA
d_call: NA

cdr3_aa: CASSLGPRGRWGETQYF
cdr3_nt: TGTGCCAGCAGCTTAGGGCCTCGGGGTCGGTGGGGAGAGACCCAGTACTTC
cdr3_length: 17
v_call: TRBV11-2
j_call: TRBJ2-5
clone_size: NA
d_call: NA

cdr3_aa: CASSPLEVRGPGDTQYF
cdr3_nt: TGTGCCAGCAGTCCTCTAGAAGTTCGGGGTCCGGGTGATACGCAGTATTTT
cdr3_length: 17
v_call: TRBV27
j_call: TRBJ2-3
clone_size: NA
d_call: NA

cdr3_aa: CASAPDWGDYTEAFF
cdr3_nt: TGTGCCTCAGCACCCGATTGGGGGGACTACACTGAAGCTTTCTTT
cdr3_length: 15
v_call: TRBV2
j_call: TRBJ1-1
clone_size: few
d_call: NA

cdr3_aa: CASSGRLAGEEETQYF
cdr3_nt: TGTGCCAGCAGTGGGCGACTAGCGGGAGAGGAAGAGACCCAGTACTTC
cdr3_length: 16
v_call: TRBV25-1
j_call: TRBJ2-5
clone_size: NA
d_call: TRBD2

cdr3_aa: CASRGDRDKPAKNIQYF
cdr3_nt: TGTGCCAGCAGGGGGGACAGGGATAAACCAGCCAAAAACATTCAGTACTTC
cdr3_length: 17
v_call: TRBV2
j_call: TRBJ2-4
clone_size: few
d_call: TRBD1

cdr3_aa: CSVRQGSRNTEAFF
cdr3_nt: TGCAGCGTCCGTCAGGGTAGTAGGAACACTGAAGCTTTCTTT
cdr3_length: 14
v_call: TRBV29-1
j_call: TRBJ1-1
clone_size: once
d_call: NA

cdr3_aa: CASSPLDRERNSPLHF
cdr3_nt: TGTGCCAGCTCACCACTCGACAGGGAGAGGAATTCACCCCTCCACTTT
cdr3_length: 16
v_call: TRBV18
j_call: TRBJ1-6
clone_size: NA
d_call: TRBD1

cdr3_aa: CSVELAGDFEQYF
cdr3_nt: TGCAGCGTTGAACTAGCGGGAGATTTCGAGCAGTACTTC
cdr3_length: 13
v_call: TRBV29-1
j_call: TRBJ2-7
clone_size: NA
d_call: TRBD2

cdr3_aa: CASSSLGHNEKLFF
cdr3_nt: TGTGCCAGCAGCTCGTTAGGGCATAACGAAAAACTGTTTTTT
cdr3_length: 14
v_call: TRBV11-2
j_call: TRBJ1-4
clone_size: NA
d_call: NA

cdr3_aa: CSVGLRQGGTGELFF
cdr3_nt: TGCAGCGTAGGATTGCGTCAGGGTGGCACCGGGGAGCTGTTTTTT
cdr3_length: 15
v_call: TRBV29-1
j_call: TRBJ2-2
clone_size: NA
d_call: NA

cdr3_aa: CVSTRQGVNSPLHF
cdr3_nt: TGTGTCAGCACCCGACAGGGGGTTAATTCACCCCTCCACTTT
cdr3_length: 14
v_call: TRBV12-3/TRBV12-4
j_call: TRBJ1-6
clone_size: NA
d_call: TRBD1